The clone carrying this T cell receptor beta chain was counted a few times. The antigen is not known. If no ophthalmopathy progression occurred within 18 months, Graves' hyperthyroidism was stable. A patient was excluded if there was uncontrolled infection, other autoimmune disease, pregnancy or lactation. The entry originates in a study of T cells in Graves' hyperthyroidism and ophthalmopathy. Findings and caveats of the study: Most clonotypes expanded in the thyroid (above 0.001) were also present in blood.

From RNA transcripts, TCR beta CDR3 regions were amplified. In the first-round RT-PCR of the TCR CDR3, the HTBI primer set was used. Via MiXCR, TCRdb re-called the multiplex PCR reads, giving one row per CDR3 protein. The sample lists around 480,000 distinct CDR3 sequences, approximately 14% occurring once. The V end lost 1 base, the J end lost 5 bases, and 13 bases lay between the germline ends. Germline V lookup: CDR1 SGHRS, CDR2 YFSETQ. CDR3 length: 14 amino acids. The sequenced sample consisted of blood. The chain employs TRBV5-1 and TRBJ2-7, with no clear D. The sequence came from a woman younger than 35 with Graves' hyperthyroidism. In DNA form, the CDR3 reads TGCGCCAGCAGCTTGAACTCTCTTTGGGACGAGCAGTACTTC. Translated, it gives CASSLNSLWDEQYF.